What follows are 26 T cell receptor beta chains derived from one specimen sequenced in a study of beta chain features in type 1 diabetes. Study-level points and caveats: Among all four CD4+ subsets, Type 1 diabetes patients had TCRB CDR3s that were moderately but significantly shorter.

No antigens are known for them. cDNA synthesis used the whole RNA isolate, giving expressed TCRB sequences. Sequencing used immunoSEQ multiplex PCR; TCRdb keeps in-frame clones, though not all of them. In the table there are 400,000 or so clones, around 10% of which are singletons. Sample: central memory CD4+ T cells from blood. These receptors all come from a man aged 25-40 years with type 1 diabetes.

This clone was seen ten or more times. The chain joins TRBV7-2 to TRBJ1-4, with D hard to call. CDR1 and CDR2 from the germline V gene are SGHTA and FQGNSA. There are 15 residues in the CDR3. V was clipped by 0 bases and J by 2 bases, with 7 bases between them. The CDR3 nucleotides are TGTGCCAGCAGCTTAGCCGGCCAGACTAATGAAAAACTGTTTTTT. It specifies CASSLAGQTNEKLFF.

This chain uses TRBV18 with TRBJ2-7; 9 bases are shared with TRBD2. V was pared by 6 bases and J by 7 bases, with 13 bases of the junction left unmatched. Germline loops: CDR1 KGHSH, CDR2 LQKENI. The CDR3 spans 15 residues. Here the CDR3 reads CASSPPGTSRGEQYF. The DNA of the CDR3 is TGTGCCAGCTCCCCGCCGGGGACTAGCCGAGGGGAGCAGTACTTC.

This clone has more than one count but fewer than ten. The J gene is TRBJ2-7, the V gene TRBV10-3; tentatively, D is TRBD1 (5 bases). The germline V gene has CDR1 ENHRY and CDR2 SYGVKD. Deletions cut 5 bases from V and 5 bases from J, with 19 bases between. The CDR3 runs to 15 residues. The CDR3 loop is CAISKRQSLRDEQYF. The DNA for the CDR3 is TGTGCCATCAGTAAAAGACAGTCCCTTAGGGACGAGCAGTACTTC.

Comment on this clone: The sample contains more than one DNA sequence encoding this CDR3. V is TRBV29-1 and J is TRBJ2-5; D tentatively fits TRBD1 or TRBD2 (5 bases each). CDR3 size: 16 residues. V was cut by 1 base and J by 5 bases, with 20 bases left in between. The germline V gene has CDR1 SQVTM and CDR2 ANQGSEA. The CDR3 DNA is TGCAGCGTTGAAGGGGTTGGGGGACCATTGGGGGAGACCCAGTACTTC. Its translation is CSVEGVGGPLGETQYF.

This clone was seen more than once but under ten times. J is TRBJ2-2 and V is TRBV18; D remains ambiguous. Trimming cost V 3 bases and J 0 bases, with 11 bases left between them. The germline V gene encodes CDR1 KGHSH and CDR2 LQKENI. The CDR3 contains 16 residues. CDR3 protein: CASSPMGSANTGELFF. In DNA, the CDR3 is TGTGCCAGCTCACCCATGGGCAGCGCGAACACCGGGGAGCTGTTTTTT.

The DNA for the CDR3 is TGTGCCAGCAGCCCACGGGGGGTCACCGGGGAGCTGTTTTTT. It codes for CASSPRGVTGELFF. The V and J genes are TRBV7-6 and TRBJ2-2; 7 bases fit TRBD2. CDR1 is SGHVS and CDR2 is FNYEAQ in the germline V gene. This CDR3 is 14 amino acids long. After removal of 5 bases from V and 4 bases from J, the junction contained 4 bases not matched to a gene.

This clone was picked up a small number of times. V gene TRBV11-1 combines with J gene TRBJ2-5, with 8 bases aligning to TRBD2. The CDR3 is made up of 15 amino acids. The germline gives CDR1 SGHAT, CDR2 FQDESV (reference sequence). V lost 5 bases and J lost 1; bases outside the gene matches: 6. CDR3 bases: TGTGCCAGCAGCCAGTCAAGCGGGAGCCAAGAGACCCAGTACTTC. Translation: CASSQSSGSQETQYF. Full variable domain (outside the CDR3, taken from reference TRBV11-1 and TRBJ2-5): EAEVAQSPRYKITEKSQAVAFWCDPISGHATLYWYRQILGQGPELLVQFQDESVVDDSQLPKDRFSAERLKGVDSTLKIQPAELGDSAMYLCASSQSSGSQETQYFGPGTRLLVL.

V and J are TRBV6-6 and TRBJ1-2; tentatively, D is TRBD1 (5 bases). CDR1 and CDR2 (germline): MNHNY, SVGAGI (reference sequence). The length of the CDR3 is 12 residues. Deletions cut 0 bases from V and 8 bases from J, with 7 bases between. The CDR3 DNA reads TGTGCCAGCAGTTACTCGGGGGACGGCTACACCTTC. It translates to CASSYSGDGYTF.

This clone appeared a few times. V usage is TRBV11-2 and J usage is TRBJ2-3; 8 bases agree with TRBD2. V dropped 2 bases and J dropped 1; count of bases not matched to a gene: 5. This CDR3 has 16 residues. CDR1 and CDR2 from the germline V gene are SGHAT and FQNNGV. The CDR3 DNA follows: TGTGCCAGCAGCTTACAGGCGGGAGGAGGCACAGATACGCAGTATTTT. Residues: CASSLQAGGGTDTQYF.

This clone was seen more than once but under ten times. This chain connects TRBV9 to TRBJ2-4; D possibly corresponds to TRBD2 (5 bases). The CDR3 runs to 15 residues. V was cut by 0 bases and J by 6 bases, with 13 bases left in between. The germline V gene encodes CDR1 SGDLS and CDR2 YYNGEE. CDR3 coding DNA: TGTGCCAGCAGCGTAGGGACGGGGATCGGAAACATTCAGTACTTC. Its protein is CASSVGTGIGNIQYF.

This clone was seen ten or more times. V and J are TRBV6-6 and TRBJ2-5, with 8 bases identical to TRBD2. This CDR3 region has 13 residues. J lost 3 bases, V lost 7 bases, and 4 bases had no gene match. CDR1 and CDR2 (germline): MNHNY, SVGAGI (reference sequence). In DNA, the CDR3 is TGTGCCAGCACCGGGAGGGGGGAAGAGACCCAGTACTTC. It yields the protein CASTGRGEETQYF.

Only a few counts were recorded for this clone. The chain has TRBV29-1 and TRBJ1-1, with D possibly TRBD1 on 6 matching bases. V was clipped by 4 bases and J by 0 bases, with 12 bases between them. The CDR3 extends over 14 amino acids. Germline loops: CDR1 SQVTM, CDR2 ANQGSEA. The CDR3 region is CSVGTVSLNTEAFF. The CDR3 DNA sequence: TGCAGCGTTGGGACAGTCTCCCTGAACACTGAAGCTTTCTTT.

There are many counts of this clone. This chain joins TRBV5-1 and TRBJ2-7; D assignment may be TRBD1 or TRBD2 (5 bases each). With 4 bases removed from V and 2 bases from J, the gap between germline ends came to 13 bases. This CDR3 has 14 amino acids. Germline V gene lookup returns CDR1 SGHRS and CDR2 YFSETQ. CDR3 sequence: CASSAGDGAYEQYF. In DNA form, the CDR3 reads TGCGCCAGCAGCGCCGGGGACGGCGCCTACGAGCAGTACTTC.

The chain combines TRBV2 with TRBJ2-1; a weak D match, TRBD2 (7 bases). Trimming stripped 7 bases from V and 4 bases from J, with 20 bases between. There are 16 residues in the CDR3. Germline CDR1 and CDR2: SNHLY and FYNNEI. CDR3 residues: CASIPLGGLSYNEQFF. CDR3 coding DNA: TGTGCCAGCATCCCCTTAGGGGGACTATCTTACAATGAGCAGTTCTTC.

The chain joins TRBV11-2 to TRBJ2-7, with D maybe TRBD1 (5 bases). This CDR3 region has 13 residues. Germline V gene data show CDR1 as SGHAT and CDR2 as FQNNGV. Trimming removed 2 bases from V and 4 bases from J, with 9 bases in between. The CDR3 here is CASSLRGPYEQYF. The CDR3 coding sequence is TGTGCCAGCAGCTTAAGGGGTCCGTACGAGCAGTACTTC. Full variable domain (rest looked up from reference TRBV11-2 and TRBJ2-7): EAGVAQSPRYKIIEKRQSVAFWCNPISGHATLYWYQQILGQGPKLLIQFQNNGVVDDSQLPKDRFSAERLKGVDSTLKIQPAKLEDSAVYLCASSLRGPYEQYFGPGTRLTVT.

The chain links TRBV5-6 to TRBJ1-1; possible D gene TRBD1, 5 bases. Germline CDR1 reads SGHDT; CDR2 reads YYEEEE. This CDR3 has 15 residues. V dropped 4 bases and J dropped 11 bases, with 24 bases sitting between them. CDR3 in amino acids: CASSPINPAVRGAFF. In DNA, the CDR3 is TGTGCCAGCAGCCCGATCAACCCGGCAGTAAGGGGTGCTTTCTTT.

This clone was found many times. The chain joins TRBV28 to TRBJ2-1, with TRBD1 matching 7 bases. Germline V gene lookup returns CDR1 MDHEN and CDR2 SYDVKM. J gave up 13 bases and V 4 bases, and 4 bases lay outside the gene matches. The CDR3 is 11 amino acids. The CDR3: CASSSRQGQFF. CDR3 nucleotide sequence: TGTGCCAGCAGTTCTAGACAGGGTCAGTTCTTC.

This clone was picked up a small number of times. This chain connects TRBV4-3 to TRBJ1-1; 8 nucleotides line up with TRBD1. Germline V gene lookup returns CDR1 LGHNA and CDR2 YSLEER. The CDR3 loop spans 14 amino acids. Germline trimming cut 3 bases from V and 8 bases from J; bases unmatched to any gene: 8. CDR3 sequence reads: CASSHLGQGLEAFF. Written as DNA, the CDR3 is TGCGCCAGCAGCCACCTCGGACAGGGTCTAGAAGCTTTCTTT.

This clone has more than one count but fewer than ten. This chain connects TRBV20-1 to TRBJ2-5, with TRBD1 as a possible D gene (5 bases). Gene TRBJ2-7 matches the end of the DNA better, so the J call may be wrong. This CDR3 region has 11 residues. CDR1 and CDR2 (germline): DFQATT, SNEGSKA (reference sequence). The CDR3 loop is CRMTDSYEQYF. For the CDR3, the DNA is TGCAGGATGACAGACTCCTACGAGCAGTACTTC.

This clone was counted many times. The chain employs TRBV10-3 and TRBJ2-7; D could derive from TRBD1 or TRBD2 (5 bases each). Between the trimmed V and J ends, which lost 7 bases and 1 base, there was a span of 11 bases. Germline-derived CDR1 and CDR2 are ENHRY and SYGVKD. This CDR3 comprises 13 residues. The CDR3 spells CAITGTSSYEQYF. CDR3 DNA sequence: TGTGCCATCACCGGGACGTCATCCTACGAGCAGTACTTC.

This clone was seen many times. The J gene is TRBJ2-1, the V gene TRBV18, with no clear D. The length of the CDR3 is 14 residues. Per germline, CDR1 KGHSH and CDR2 LQKENI. V dropped 2 bases and J dropped 8 bases, with 13 bases sitting between them. The CDR3 loop reads CASSPIRSIDEQFF. CDR3 bases: TGTGCCAGCTCACCAATTAGAAGCATCGATGAGCAGTTCTTC.

This clone was counted between two and nine times. The chain uses TRBV30 and TRBJ2-1; maybe TRBD1 (6 bases). Germline V gene lookup returns CDR1 GTSNPN and CDR2 SVGIG (reference sequence). The CDR3 is made up of 13 amino acids. Between the trimmed V and J ends, which lost 3 bases and 5 bases, there was a span of 11 bases. In DNA form, the CDR3 reads TGTGCCTGGAGCCGCAACAGGGACAATGAGCAGTTCTTC. As protein: CAWSRNRDNEQFF.

The CDR3 loop is CASSGYPGGQPQHF. CDR3 nucleotides: TGTGCCAGCAGTGGTTACCCCGGGGGACAGCCCCAGCATTTT. The chain joins TRBV27 to TRBJ1-5; a possible D gene is TRBD1 (5 bases). The CDR3 runs 14 residues. Trimming left V 5 bases short and J 7 bases short, with 15 bases between. The germline gives CDR1 MNHEY, CDR2 SMNVEV (reference sequence).

Comments on this clone: A much larger clone lies one base from this, so it may be a read error. The genes are TRBV7-8 and TRBJ2-1; no reliable D call. This CDR3 region has 12 residues. Germline V gene lookup returns CDR1 SGHVS and CDR2 FQNEAQ. The V gene lost 5 bases and the J gene lost 6 bases, with 8 bases spanning the gap. This CDR3 reads CASSLLSNEQFF. CDR3 DNA sequence: TGTGCCAGCAGCCTCCTCTCCAATGAGCAGTTCTTC. The entire variable domain, with the rest obtained from reference TRBV7-8 and TRBJ2-1, is as follows: GAGVSQSPRYKVAKRGQDVALRCDPISGHVSLFWYQQALGQGPEFLTYFQNEAQLDKSGLPSDRFFAERPEGSVSTLKIQRTQQEDSAVYLCASSLLSNEQFFGPGTRLTVL.

V usage is TRBV5-6 and J usage is TRBJ2-3; D is uncertain. Germline CDR1 reads SGHDT; CDR2 reads YYEEEE. The CDR3 totals 13 residues. V was clipped by 8 bases and J by 0 bases, with 10 bases between them. The CDR3 sequence: CASSVHSTDTQYF. The CDR3 DNA follows: TGTGCCAGTTCGGTTCATAGCACAGATACGCAGTATTTT.

In the case of this clone: The sample carries other DNA sequences with the same CDR3. The chain has TRBV5-1 and TRBJ2-1; 9 nucleotides agree with TRBD1. Trimming took 4 bases from V and 6 from J; bases not matched to a gene: 5. CDR1 and CDR2 from the germline V gene are SGHRS and YFSETQ. This CDR3 has 14 residues. The CDR3 bases are TGCGCCAGCAGCCTAGGGACAGGGAGCAATGAGCAGTTCTTC. Its protein product is CASSLGTGSNEQFF.